The 5 T cell receptor beta chains below come from one sample, sequenced in a study of blood T cell repertoires in COVID-19. Assay used: immunoSEQ multiplex PCR; TCRdb lists only in-frame clones, some missing. The repertoire includes about 49,000 clones, over 70% of them detected once, and around 4.5% sits in the top ten. Sequencing input: peripheral blood. The receptor set was obtained from a human donor in a cohort sampled during active COVID-19.

The V and J genes are TRBV9 and TRBJ2-2; TRBD2 agrees at 7 bases. V shed 2 bases and J 8 bases; nucleotides not matched to a gene: 12. The V gene's germline CDR1 is SGDLS and CDR2 YYNGEE. CDR3 length: 16 residues. The CDR3 bases are TGTGCCAGCAGCGTGGGGATTCGCGGGAGATCAGGGGAGCTGTTTTTT. Protein: CASSVGIRGRSGELFF.

The chain has TRBV7-9 and TRBJ2-1; D not resolved. Trimming pared 3 bases from V and 12 bases from J, leaving 9 bases between. The germline V gene encodes CDR1 SEHNR and CDR2 FQNEAQ (reference sequence). The CDR3 is 11 residues long. The CDR3 protein is CASSFRFGQFF. DNA for the CDR3: TGTGCCAGCAGCTTCAGATTTGGGCAGTTCTTC.

This clone was picked up one time. The genes are TRBV4-2 and TRBJ2-3; no reliable D call. Germline assignment: CDR1 LGHNA and CDR2 YNFKEQ. With 0 bases removed from V and 1 base from J, the gap between germline ends came to 5 bases. The CDR3 contains 14 residues. CDR3 residues: CASSQDQGTDTQYF. The CDR3 region has the DNA TGTGCCAGCAGCCAAGATCAGGGCACAGATACGCAGTATTTT.

This clone was seen a handful of times. J is TRBJ1-3 and V is TRBV28, with D unresolved. CDR1 is MDHEN, CDR2 SYDVKM, per germline. CDR3 length: 14 residues. Trimming stripped 1 base from V and 0 bases from J, with 4 bases between. CDR3 DNA sequence: TGTGCCAGCAGTTTATTAAACTCTGGAAACACCATATATTTT. Encoded protein: CASSLLNSGNTIYF.

This clone was detected a few times. The chain carries TRBV29-1 and TRBJ2-5; 7 bases are a match to TRBD2. CDR1 is SQVTM and CDR2 is ANQGSEA in the germline V gene. Trimming took 2 bases from V and 7 from J; bases not matched to a gene: 10. The CDR3 covers 14 residues. The CDR3 sequence: CSVELLAALGTQYF. CDR3 DNA: TGCAGCGTTGAATTGCTAGCGGCCCTCGGGACCCAGTACTTC.